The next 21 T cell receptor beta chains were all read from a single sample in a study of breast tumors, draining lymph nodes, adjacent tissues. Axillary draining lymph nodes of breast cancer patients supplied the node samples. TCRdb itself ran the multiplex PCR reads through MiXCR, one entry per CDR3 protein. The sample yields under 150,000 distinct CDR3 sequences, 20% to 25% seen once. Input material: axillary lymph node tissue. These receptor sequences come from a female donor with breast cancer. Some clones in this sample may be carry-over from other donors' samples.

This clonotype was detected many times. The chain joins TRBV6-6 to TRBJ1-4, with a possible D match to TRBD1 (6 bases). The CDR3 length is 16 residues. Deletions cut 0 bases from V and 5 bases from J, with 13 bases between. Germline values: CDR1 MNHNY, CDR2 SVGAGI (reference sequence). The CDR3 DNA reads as TGTGCCAGCAGTTACTCACCCGGACAGCTCAATGAAAAACTGTTTTTT. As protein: CASSYSPGQLNEKLFF.

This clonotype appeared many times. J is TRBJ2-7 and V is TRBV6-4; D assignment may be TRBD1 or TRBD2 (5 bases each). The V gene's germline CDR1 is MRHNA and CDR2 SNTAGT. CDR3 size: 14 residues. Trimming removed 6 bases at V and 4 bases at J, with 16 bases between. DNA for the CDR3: TGTGCCAGCAGGGAGGAACAGGATCCATACGAGCAGTACTTC. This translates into CASREEQDPYEQYF.

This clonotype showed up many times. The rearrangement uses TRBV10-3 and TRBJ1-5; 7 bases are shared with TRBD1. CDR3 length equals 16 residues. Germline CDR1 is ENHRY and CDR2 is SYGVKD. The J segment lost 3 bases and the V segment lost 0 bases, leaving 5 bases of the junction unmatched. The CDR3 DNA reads TGTGCCATCAGTGAGTCGGGACAGAAGTTCAATCAGCCCCAGCATTTT. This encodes CAISESGQKFNQPQHF.

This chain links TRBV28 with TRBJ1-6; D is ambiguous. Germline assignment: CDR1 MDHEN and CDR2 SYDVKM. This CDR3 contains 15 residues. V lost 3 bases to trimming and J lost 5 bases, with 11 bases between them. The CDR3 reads CASSLVVANNSPLHF. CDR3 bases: TGTGCCAGCAGTTTGGTAGTGGCTAATAATTCACCCCTCCACTTT. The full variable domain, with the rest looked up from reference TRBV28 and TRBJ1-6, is DVKVTQSSRYLVKRTGEKVFLECVQDMDHENMFWYRQDPGLGLRLIYFSYDVKMKEKGDIPEGYSVSREKKERFSLILESASTNQTSMYLCASSLVVANNSPLHFGNGTRLTVT.

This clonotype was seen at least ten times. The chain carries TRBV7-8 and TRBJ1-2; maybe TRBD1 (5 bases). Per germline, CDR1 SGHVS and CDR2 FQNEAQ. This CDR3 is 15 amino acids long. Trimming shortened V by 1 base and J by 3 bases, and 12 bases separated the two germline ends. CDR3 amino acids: CASSLGSGADYGYTF. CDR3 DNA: TGTGCCAGCAGCTTAGGCTCTGGGGCGGACTATGGCTACACCTTC.

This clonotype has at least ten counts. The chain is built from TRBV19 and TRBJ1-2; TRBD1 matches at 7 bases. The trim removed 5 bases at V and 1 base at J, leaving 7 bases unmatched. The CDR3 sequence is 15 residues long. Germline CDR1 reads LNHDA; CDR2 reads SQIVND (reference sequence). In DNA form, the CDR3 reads TGTGCCAGTAGTTCTCCGAGACAGGGTAACTATGGCTACACCTTC. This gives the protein CASSSPRQGNYGYTF.

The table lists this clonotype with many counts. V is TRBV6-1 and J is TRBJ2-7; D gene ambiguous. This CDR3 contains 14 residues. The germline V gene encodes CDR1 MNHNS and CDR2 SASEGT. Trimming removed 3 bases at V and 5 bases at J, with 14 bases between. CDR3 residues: CASSEGGTAHEQYF. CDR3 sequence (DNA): TGTGCCAGCAGTGAGGGCGGCACTGCCCACGAGCAGTACTTC.

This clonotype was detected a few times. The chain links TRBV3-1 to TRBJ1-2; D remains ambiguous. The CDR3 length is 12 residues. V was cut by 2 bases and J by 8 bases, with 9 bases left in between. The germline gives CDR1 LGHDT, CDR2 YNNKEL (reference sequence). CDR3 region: CASSQSTQGYTF. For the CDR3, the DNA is TGTGCCAGCAGCCAATCAACTCAGGGCTACACCTTC.

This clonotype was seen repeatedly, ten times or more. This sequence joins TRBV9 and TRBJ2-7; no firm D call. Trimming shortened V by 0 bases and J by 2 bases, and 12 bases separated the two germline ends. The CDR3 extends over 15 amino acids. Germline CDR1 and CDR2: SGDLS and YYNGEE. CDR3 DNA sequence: TGTGCCAGCAGCGTAGGTACCTACCAAACCTACGAGCAGTACTTC. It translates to CASSVGTYQTYEQYF.

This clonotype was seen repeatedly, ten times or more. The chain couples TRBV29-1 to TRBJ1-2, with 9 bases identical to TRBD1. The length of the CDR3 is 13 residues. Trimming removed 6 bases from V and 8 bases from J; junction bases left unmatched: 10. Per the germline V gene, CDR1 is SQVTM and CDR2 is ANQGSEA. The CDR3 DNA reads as TGCAGCGTCCCGGGACAGGGAACGCGAGGCTACACCTTC. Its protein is CSVPGQGTRGYTF.

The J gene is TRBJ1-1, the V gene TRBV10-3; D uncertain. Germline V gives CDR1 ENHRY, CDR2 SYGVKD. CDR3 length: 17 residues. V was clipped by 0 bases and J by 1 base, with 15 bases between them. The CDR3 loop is CAISESITDYSNTEAFF. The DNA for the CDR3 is TGTGCCATCAGTGAGTCGATTACAGACTATTCGAACACTGAAGCTTTCTTT.

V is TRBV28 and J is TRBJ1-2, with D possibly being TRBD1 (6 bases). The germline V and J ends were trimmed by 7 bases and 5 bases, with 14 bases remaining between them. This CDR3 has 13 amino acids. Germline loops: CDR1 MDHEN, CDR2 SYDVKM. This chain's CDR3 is CASKAGGRYGYTF. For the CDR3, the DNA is TGTGCCAGCAAAGCGGGGGGGCGGTATGGCTACACCTTC.

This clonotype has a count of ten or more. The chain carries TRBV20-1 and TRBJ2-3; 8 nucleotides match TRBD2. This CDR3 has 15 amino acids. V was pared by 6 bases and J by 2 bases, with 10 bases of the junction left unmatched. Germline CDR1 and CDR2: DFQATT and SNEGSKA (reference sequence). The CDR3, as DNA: TGCAGTGCCAGGAACTTAGCGGGGTACACAGATACGCAGTATTTT. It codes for CSARNLAGYTDTQYF.

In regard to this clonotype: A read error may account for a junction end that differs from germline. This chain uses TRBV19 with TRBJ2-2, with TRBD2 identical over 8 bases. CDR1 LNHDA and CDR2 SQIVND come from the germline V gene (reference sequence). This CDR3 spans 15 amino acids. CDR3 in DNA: TGTGCCAGTAGTATATCGGGAGGGAACCCCGGGGAGCTGTTTTTT. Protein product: CASSISGGNPGELFF.

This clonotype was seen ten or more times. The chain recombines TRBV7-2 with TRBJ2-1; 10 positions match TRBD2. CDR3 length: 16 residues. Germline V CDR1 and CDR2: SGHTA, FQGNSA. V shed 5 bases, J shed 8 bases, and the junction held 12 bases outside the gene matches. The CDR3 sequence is CASSHSGRAGRYEQFF. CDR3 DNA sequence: TGTGCCAGCAGCCACAGCGGGAGGGCCGGTAGGTATGAGCAGTTCTTC.

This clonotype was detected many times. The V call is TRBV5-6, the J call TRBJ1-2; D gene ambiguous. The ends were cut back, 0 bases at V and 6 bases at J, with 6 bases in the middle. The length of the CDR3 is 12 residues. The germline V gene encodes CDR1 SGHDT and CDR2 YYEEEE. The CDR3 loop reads CASSLGGNGYTF. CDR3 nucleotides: TGTGCCAGCAGCTTGGGAGGGAATGGCTACACCTTC. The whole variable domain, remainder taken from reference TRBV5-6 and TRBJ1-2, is DAGVTQSPTHLIKTRGQQVTLRCSPKSGHDTVSWYQQALGQGPQFIFQYYEEEERQRGNFPDRFSGHQFPNYSSELNVNALLLGDSALYLCASSLGGNGYTFGSGTRLTVV.

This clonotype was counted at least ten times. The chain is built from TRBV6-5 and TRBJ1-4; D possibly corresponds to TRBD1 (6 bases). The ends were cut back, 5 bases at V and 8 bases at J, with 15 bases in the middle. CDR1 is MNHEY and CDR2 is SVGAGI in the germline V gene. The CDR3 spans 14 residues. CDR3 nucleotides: TGTGCCAGCAGTCGGGACATCCCCGTGGAAAAACTGTTTTTT. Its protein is CASSRDIPVEKLFF.

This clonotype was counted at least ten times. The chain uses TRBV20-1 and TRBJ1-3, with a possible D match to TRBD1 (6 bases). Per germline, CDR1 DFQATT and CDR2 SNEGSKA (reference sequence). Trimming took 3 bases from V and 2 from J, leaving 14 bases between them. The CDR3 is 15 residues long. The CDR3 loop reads CSASPTGRTGNTIYF. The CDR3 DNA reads TGCAGTGCTAGCCCCACAGGGAGAACTGGAAACACCATATATTTT.

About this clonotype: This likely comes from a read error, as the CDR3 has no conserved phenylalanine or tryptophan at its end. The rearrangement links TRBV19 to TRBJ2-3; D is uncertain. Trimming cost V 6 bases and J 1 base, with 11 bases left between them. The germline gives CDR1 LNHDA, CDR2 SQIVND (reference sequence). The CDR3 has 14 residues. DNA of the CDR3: TGTGCCAGTAGCCCCCCTACTGGCACAGATACGCAGTATTCT. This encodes CASSPPTGTDTQYS.

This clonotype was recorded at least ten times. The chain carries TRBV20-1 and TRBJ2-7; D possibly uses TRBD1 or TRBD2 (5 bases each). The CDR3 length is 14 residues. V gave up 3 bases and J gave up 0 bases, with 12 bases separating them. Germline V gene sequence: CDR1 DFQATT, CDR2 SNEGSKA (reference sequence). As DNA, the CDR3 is TGCAGTGCTAGTACCGGGACGGACTCCTACGAGCAGTACTTC. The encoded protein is CSASTGTDSYEQYF.

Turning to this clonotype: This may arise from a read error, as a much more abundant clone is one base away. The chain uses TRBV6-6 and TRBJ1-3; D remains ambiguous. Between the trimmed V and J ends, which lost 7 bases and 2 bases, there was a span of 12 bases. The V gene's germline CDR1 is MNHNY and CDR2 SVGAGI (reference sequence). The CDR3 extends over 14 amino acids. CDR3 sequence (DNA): TGTGCCAGCACCAAACCCCTCCCTGGAAACACCATATATTTT. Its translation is CASTKPLPGNTIYF.